The 10 T cell receptor beta chains in this list originate from one sample, sequenced in a study of blood T cells in healthy people across ages. A J-beta primer mix and a sample-barcoded 5' primer were used in a second PCR of roughly 7 to 12 cycles. TCRdb analysed the 5' RACE reads with MiXCR anew, one entry per CDR3 protein. The sample contains about 800,000 distinct CDR3 sequences, 58% of which appear only once. The sample consisted of blood. These receptors were obtained from a man younger than 45 in good health.

The gene calls are TRBV29-1 and TRBJ1-2; D may be TRBD1 (6 bases). Trimming left V 3 bases short and J 4 bases short, with 12 bases between. Germline lookup yields CDR1 SQVTM and CDR2 ANQGSEA. This CDR3 has 13 residues. Written as DNA, the CDR3 is TGCAGCGTTGACTGGGGGGCTGTCTATGGCTACACCTTC. Protein product: CSVDWGAVYGYTF.

This chain uses TRBV7-2 with TRBJ1-1; maybe TRBD1 (5 bases). The V gene's germline CDR1 is SGHTA and CDR2 FQGNSA. Trimming took 5 bases from V and 4 from J, leaving 8 bases between them. The CDR3 covers 12 residues. Here the CDR3 reads CASSPRATEAFF. DNA of the CDR3: TGTGCCAGCAGCCCCAGGGCCACTGAAGCTTTCTTT.

This clonotype was found a few times. V is TRBV25-1 and J is TRBJ2-7; D possibly uses TRBD1 or TRBD2 (6 bases each). The J call may be in error: the DNA end matches TRBJ2-5 better. CDR1 MGHDK and CDR2 SYGVNS come from the germline V gene. This CDR3 has 14 amino acids. The CDR3 nucleotides read TGTGCCAGCGGTTTGGAGCCCGGGGGCGAGACCCAGTACTTC. It translates to CASGLEPGGETQYF.

This chain links TRBV29-1 with TRBJ1-2; possibly TRBD1 for D (6 bases). The V gene lost 5 bases and the J gene lost 5 bases, with 15 bases spanning the gap. The CDR3 has 13 residues. Per germline, CDR1 SQVTM and CDR2 ANQGSEA. The CDR3 spells CSVLGGGRYGYTF. The CDR3 DNA follows: TGCAGCGTTTTAGGAGGGGGAAGATATGGCTACACCTTC.

V usage is TRBV5-1 and J usage is TRBJ2-7, with unresolved D. CDR1 SGHRS and CDR2 YFSETQ come from the germline V gene. The V end was cut by 0 bases, the J end by 0 bases, with 7 bases between. This CDR3 comprises 14 residues. The CDR3 DNA is TGCGCCAGCAGCTTGGCCTGGGCCTCCTACGAGCAGTACTTC. Amino acids: CASSLAWASYEQYF.

This clonotype has a single count. This chain uses TRBV11-2 with TRBJ2-1, with 10 positions matching TRBD1. Trimming took 5 bases from V and 6 from J; bases not matched to a gene: 7. Germline CDR1 and CDR2: SGHAT and FQNNGV. The CDR3 contains 15 residues. CDR3 sequence reads: CASSPRTGGRNEQFF. In DNA, the CDR3 is TGTGCCAGCAGCCCTCGGACAGGGGGTCGCAATGAGCAGTTCTTC.

The chain couples TRBV7-2 to TRBJ2-5; 14 nucleotides line up with TRBD2. Gene TRBJ2-7 matches the end of the DNA better, so the J call may be wrong. Germline loops: CDR1 SGHTA, CDR2 FQGNSA. The CDR3 totals 16 residues. The CDR3 is CASSYDGTSGSYEQYF. The CDR3 coding sequence is TGTGCCAGCAGCTACGACGGGACTAGCGGGAGTTACGAGCAGTACTTC.

This rearrangement joins TRBV7-8 to TRBJ2-1; 7 bases are shared with TRBD2. CDR1 and CDR2 (germline): SGHVS, FQNEAQ. This CDR3 comprises 18 residues. The J segment lost 4 bases and the V segment lost 1 base, leaving 13 bases of the junction unmatched. DNA for the CDR3: TGTGCCAGCAGCTTAGAGGCAGCGGGGATCCGAGGTTACAATGAGCAGTTCTTC. It yields the protein CASSLEAAGIRGYNEQFF. The full variable domain, completed using reference TRBV7-8 and TRBJ2-1, is GAGVSQSPRYKVAKRGQDVALRCDPISGHVSLFWYQQALGQGPEFLTYFQNEAQLDKSGLPSDRFFAERPEGSVSTLKIQRTQQEDSAVYLCASSLEAAGIRGYNEQFFGPGTRLTVL.

This clonotype was picked up one time. V usage is TRBV20-1 and J usage is TRBJ2-1; 9 nucleotides line up with TRBD2. Gene TRBJ2-7 matches the end of the DNA better, so the J call may be wrong. The germline CDR1 and CDR2 sequences are DFQATT and SNEGSKA (reference sequence). The CDR3 sequence is 13 residues long. CDR3 sequence: CSAGLRLAGEQYF. Here the CDR3 DNA reads TGCAGTGCTGGACTGAGGCTAGCGGGAGAGCAGTACTTC.

V usage is TRBV27 and J usage is TRBJ2-3, with 8 bases matching TRBD2. V was pared by 7 bases and J by 1 base, with 7 bases of the junction left unmatched. The CDR3 spans 15 residues. Germline assignment: CDR1 MNHEY and CDR2 SMNVEV (reference sequence). The CDR3 spells CASTVSGRGTDTQYF. In nucleotides, the CDR3 is TGTGCCAGCACCGTAAGCGGGAGAGGCACAGATACGCAGTATTTT.